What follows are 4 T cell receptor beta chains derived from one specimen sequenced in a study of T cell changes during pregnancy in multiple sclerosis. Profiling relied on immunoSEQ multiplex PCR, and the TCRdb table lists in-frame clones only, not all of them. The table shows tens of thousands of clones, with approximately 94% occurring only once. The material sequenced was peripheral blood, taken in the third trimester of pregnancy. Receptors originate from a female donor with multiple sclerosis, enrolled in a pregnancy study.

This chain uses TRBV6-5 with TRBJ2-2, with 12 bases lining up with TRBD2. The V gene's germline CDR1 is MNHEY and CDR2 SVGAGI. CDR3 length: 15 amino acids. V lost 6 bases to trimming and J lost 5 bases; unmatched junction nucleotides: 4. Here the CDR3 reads CASRKLAGGTGELFF. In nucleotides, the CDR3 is TGTGCCAGCAGAAAACTAGCGGGAGGAACCGGGGAGCTGTTTTTT.

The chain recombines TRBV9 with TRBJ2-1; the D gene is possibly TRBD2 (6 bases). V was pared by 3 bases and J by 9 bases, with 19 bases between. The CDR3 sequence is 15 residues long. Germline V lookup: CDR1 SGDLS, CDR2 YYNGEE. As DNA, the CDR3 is TGTGCCAGCAGCGCCCGAGAGGGAGGTTGGAGTGAGCAGTTCTTC. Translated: CASSAREGGWSEQFF.

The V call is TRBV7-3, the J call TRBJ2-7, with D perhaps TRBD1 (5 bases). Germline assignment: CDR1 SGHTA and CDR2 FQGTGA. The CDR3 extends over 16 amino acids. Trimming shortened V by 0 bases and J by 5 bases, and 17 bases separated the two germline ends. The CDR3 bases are TGTGCCAGCAGCTTAACGCCGGGCCAGGGAAAGAACGAGCAGTACTTC. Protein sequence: CASSLTPGQGKNEQYF.

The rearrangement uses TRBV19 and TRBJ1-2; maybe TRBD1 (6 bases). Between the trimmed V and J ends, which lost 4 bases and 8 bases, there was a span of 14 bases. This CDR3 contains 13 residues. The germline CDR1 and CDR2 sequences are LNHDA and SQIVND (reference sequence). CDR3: CASSTQGSDGYTF. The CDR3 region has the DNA TGTGCCAGTAGTACACAGGGTTCGGACGGCTACACCTTC.